This is a list of T cell receptor beta chains from one sample in a study of CD8+CD57+ T cells in acquired aplastic anemia. TCRdb called the reads again in MiXCR, with one record for every CDR3 protein. Counted here are about 190,000 distinct CDR3 sequences, roughly 56% occurring once; the ten biggest clones make up about 16%. The sequencing input was sorted CD4+, CD8+, or CD8+CD57+ T cells (not recorded which) from PBMCs. All receptors come from a human donor in good health, serving as a control. The CDR3 runs from the conserved cysteine through the conserved F or W. The D gene is left open where the match is weak. The size of a clone is reported for some rows only, either as once, few or many, or as a class for expanded clones.

V gene,clone size,D gene,J gene,CDR3 DNA,CDR3 protein
TRBV7-2,-,-,TRBJ1-2,TGTGCCAGCAGCCCCCAAAGGGGTGGCTACACCTTC,CASSPQRGGYTF
TRBV25-1,-,-,TRBJ2-3,TGTGCCAGCAGTGAATTGGGGTCCGGCACAGATACGCAGTATTTT,CASSELGSGTDTQYF
TRBV19,-,-,TRBJ2-7,TGTGCCAGTAGTAATCAGGGGACCGGCTACGAGCAGTACTTC,CASSNQGTGYEQYF
TRBV28,-,TRBD2,TRBJ2-5,TGTGCCGGCAGTTTGGGCGGGGGGATGGAGACCCGGTACTTC,CAGSLGGGMETRYF
TRBV7-2,-,TRBD1,TRBJ2-5,TGTGCCAGCAGCCCCCAGACAGGGGCAAGGGAGACCCAGTACTTC,CASSPQTGARETQYF
TRBV19,many,TRBD1,TRBJ1-6,TGTGCCAGTAGTAAAGTGCAACCGACAGGGACCTCTAATTCACCCCTCCACTTT,CASSKVQPTGTSNSPLHF
TRBV5-1,-,TRBD2,TRBJ2-7,TGCGCCAGCAGCCGTAGCGGGAGCGCTGGGTACGAGCAGTACTTC,CASSRSGSAGYEQYF
TRBV10-3,few,TRBD2,TRBJ2-3,TGTGCCATCAGGATGCTAGCGGGGAACACAGATACGCAGTATTTT,CAIRMLAGNTDTQYF
TRBV7-9,-,-,TRBJ2-2,TGTGCCAGCAGCACAGAGACAGAGTCCGGGGAGCTGTTTTTC,CASSTETESGELFF
TRBV18,-,-,TRBJ1-2,TGTGCCGGCTCACCCGGACAGACCTTCTATGGCTACACCTTC,CAGSPGQTFYGYTF
TRBV28,few,-,TRBJ1-2,TGTGCCAGTGCCACTGGGGGCGCAGGGAATAACTATGGCTACACCTTC,CASATGGAGNNYGYTF
TRBV12-3/TRBV12-4,many,TRBD2,TRBJ2-1,TGTGCCAGCAGTACCCTAGCGGGGGGGCAGGGTGAGCAGTTCTTC,CASSTLAGGQGEQFF